The 32 T cell receptor beta chains below all came from one sample that was sequenced in a study of T cells in tumors after PD-1 blockade (dated 2019 in TCRdb). Library prep was done by the immunoSEQ multiplex PCR assay. TCRdb limited this immuneACCESS table to in-frame rearrangements with V and J called. A share of clones is missing; checked studies link under half to unresolved V genes, and the rest is unexplained. The sample profile shows 30,000 to 35,000 clones; about three quarters of them were found once. 30% to 50% of the sample rests with the top ten. What this sample's time point label stands for: after anti-PD-1 therapy. Sample: PBMCs, taken after anti-PD-1 treatment. Receptor source: a human donor with basal cell carcinoma.

Note on this clone: This CDR3 is also generated by other DNA sequences in the sample. The chain employs TRBV19 and TRBJ1-5, with D perhaps matching TRBD1 (6 bases). Germline CDR1 is LNHDA and CDR2 is SQIVND (reference sequence). Trimming removed 3 bases at V and 1 base at J, with 10 bases between. CDR3 size: 15 residues. CDR3 DNA: TGTGCCAGTAGTATTGGAGGGGGAAGCAATCAGCCCCAGCATTTT. It encodes CASSIGGGSNQPQHF.

This clone was detected only a few times. V is TRBV7-9 and J is TRBJ2-7, with D tentatively TRBD1 (5 bases). The germline gives CDR1 SEHNR, CDR2 FQNEAQ (reference sequence). The CDR3 contains 14 residues. V was clipped by 2 bases and J by 3 bases, with 11 bases between them. CDR3 DNA: TGTGCCAGCAGCTTACCTGACAGCAGCTACGAGCAGTACTTC. It codes for CASSLPDSSYEQYF.

This chain uses TRBV18 with TRBJ1-5; maybe TRBD1 (5 bases). The CDR3 covers 16 residues. The V and J ends lost 4 bases and 3 bases respectively, with 16 bases between them. Germline V CDR1 and CDR2: KGHSH, LQKENI. CDR3 in DNA: TGTGCCAGCTCACTCGGTACGGTGGACAACAATCAGCCCCAGCATTTT. Translation gives CASSLGTVDNNQPQHF.

This clone was found a few times. This chain links TRBV7-8 with TRBJ2-7; 12 bases match TRBD2. CDR3 length: 20 residues. Germline V gene lookup returns CDR1 SGHVS and CDR2 FQNEAQ. The V and J ends lost 5 bases and 4 bases, in that order; junction bases with no gene match: 21. In DNA form, the CDR3 reads TGTGCCAGCAGCGCCTCGGTGGGGCTGGCTAGCGGGAGGGCCGGGTACGAGCAGTACTTC. Protein: CASSASVGLASGRAGYEQYF.

V usage is TRBV28 and J usage is TRBJ2-7; the D is unclear. CDR3 length: 13 residues. Germline V gene sequence: CDR1 MDHEN, CDR2 SYDVKM. Trimming took 5 bases from V and 2 from J, leaving 10 bases between them. The CDR3 here is CASSISIPYEQYF. The CDR3 nucleotides are TGTGCCAGCAGTATATCGATCCCCTACGAGCAGTACTTC.

The genes are TRBV18 and TRBJ2-2; TRBD1 is a possible D gene (5 bases). The CDR3 loop spans 13 amino acids. The V and J ends lost 3 bases and 3 bases respectively, with 5 bases between them. CDR1 is KGHSH, CDR2 LQKENI, per germline. CDR3: CASSPRDTGELFF. CDR3 DNA sequence: TGTGCCAGCTCACCCAGGGACACCGGGGAGCTGTTTTTT.

The chain employs TRBV9 and TRBJ2-7; possible D gene TRBD1, 6 bases. The CDR3 has 13 amino acids. CDR1 and CDR2 (germline): SGDLS, YYNGEE. V was trimmed by 3 bases and J by 6 bases, leaving 13 bases between them. The chain's CDR3 is CASSATQGSEQYF. CDR3 DNA sequence: TGTGCCAGCAGCGCCACTCAGGGGAGCGAGCAGTACTTC.

This clone is a singleton in its sample. V gene TRBV6-1 combines with J gene TRBJ2-6; D is ambiguous. V was shortened by 1 base and J by 1 base, with 5 bases between the two germline ends. In germline, CDR1 is MNHNS, CDR2 SASEGT. The CDR3 is 15 amino acids. CDR3 nucleotides: TGTGCCAGCAGTGAAGTGGGATCTGGGGCCAACGTCCTGACTTTC. This translates into CASSEVGSGANVLTF.

In this sample, this clone turned up a few times. V usage is TRBV5-1 and J usage is TRBJ1-1; D uncertain. Germline V gene lookup returns CDR1 SGHRS and CDR2 YFSETQ. This CDR3 spans 16 amino acids. Trimming removed 5 bases at V and 1 base at J, with 18 bases between. The CDR3, as DNA: TGCGCCAGCAGTTATTCCCTAAAAGACACGAACACTGAAGCTTTCTTT. Amino acid sequence: CASSYSLKDTNTEAFF.

This chain uses TRBV29-1 with TRBJ2-7, with unresolved D. Germline V gene data show CDR1 as SQVTM and CDR2 as ANQGSEA. This CDR3 is built from 11 residues. V dropped 6 bases and J dropped 4 bases, with 10 bases sitting between them. CDR3 sequence: CSVGSMYEQYF. CDR3 nucleotides: TGCAGCGTGGGGTCTATGTACGAGCAGTACTTC.

The chain joins TRBV25-1 to TRBJ2-4; D is possibly TRBD1 (6 bases). Germline loops: CDR1 MGHDK, CDR2 SYGVNS. CDR3 length: 11 residues. V dropped 7 bases and J dropped 16 bases, with 17 bases sitting between them. CDR3 nucleotide sequence: TGTGCCAGCACTCAGGGGACCGTACTCTACTTC. Translated, it gives CASTQGTVLYF.

The chain employs TRBV6-6 and TRBJ2-5; TRBD2 is a possible D gene (5 bases). This CDR3 has 15 residues. From germline, CDR1 is MNHNY and CDR2 SVGAGI (reference sequence). The V end lost 5 bases, the J end lost 4 bases, and 17 bases lay between the germline ends. Written as DNA, the CDR3 is TGTGCCAGCAGTCAGGCGGGTATTGAGGGAGAGACCCAGTACTTC. It yields the protein CASSQAGIEGETQYF.

The chain is built from TRBV11-3 and TRBJ2-1; tentative D call: TRBD1 (7 bases). V was cut by 0 bases and J by 4 bases, with 19 bases left in between. The CDR3 runs to 18 residues. Germline V gene data show CDR1 as SGHNT and CDR2 as YENEEA. The CDR3 reads CASSLDGGTATRYNEQFF. The DNA of the CDR3 is TGTGCCAGCAGCTTAGACGGTGGGACAGCGACTAGATACAATGAGCAGTTCTTC.

For this clone: The sample holds other DNA sequences that translate to the same CDR3. The rearrangement joins TRBV3-1 (or the pseudogene TRBV3-2) to TRBJ1-2; D not certain. V was clipped by 4 bases and J by 8 bases, with 8 bases between them. CDR1 is LGHDT and CDR2 is YNNKEL in the germline V gene (reference sequence). The CDR3 extends over 11 amino acids. The CDR3 DNA sequence: TGTGCCAGCAGCCGTGGGAGGGGCTACACCTTC. It yields the protein CASSRGRGYTF.

The chain joins TRBV5-4 to TRBJ2-7, with D perhaps TRBD2 (6 bases). V was cut by 0 bases and J by 6 bases, with 10 bases left in between. The CDR3 totals 13 residues. Looked up from germline, CDR1 is SGHNT and CDR2 is YYREEE (reference sequence). The CDR3 sequence is CASSLAGTGEQYF. For the CDR3, the DNA is TGTGCCAGCAGCTTGGCCGGGACTGGCGAGCAGTACTTC.

This clone ranks as medium-sized. V and J are TRBV6-5 and TRBJ2-5; D is unresolved. The germline gives CDR1 MNHEY, CDR2 SVGAGI. V lost 10 bases, J lost 2 bases, and 5 bases lay in between. The CDR3 has 10 amino acids. CDR3 nucleotides: TGTGCCACCCTTCAAGAGACCCAGTACTTC. Encoded protein: CATLQETQYF.

The sample holds a few counts of this clone. This chain connects TRBV5-1 to TRBJ2-2, with D uncertain. The V end was cut by 3 bases, the J end by 6 bases, with 9 bases between. This CDR3 spans 13 amino acids. Germline V gene data show CDR1 as SGHRS and CDR2 as YFSETQ. As DNA, the CDR3 is TGCGCCAGCAGCTCTACTACACCCGGGGAGCTGTTTTTT. This sequence encodes CASSSTTPGELFF. Variable domain in full (rest from reference TRBV5-1 and TRBJ2-2): KAGVTQTPRYLIKTRGQQVTLSCSPISGHRSVSWYQQTPGQGLQFLFEYFSETQRNKGNFPGRFSGRQFSNSRSEMNVSTLELGDSALYLCASSSTTPGELFFGEGSRLTVL.

This clone has only a few counts. At the DNA level, this CDR3 is encoded by other sequences in the same sample as well. V gene TRBV19 combines with J gene TRBJ2-1; D unclear. V was clipped by 2 bases and J by 3 bases, with 2 bases between them. The CDR3 covers 12 residues. Germline V gene lookup returns CDR1 LNHDA and CDR2 SQIVND (reference sequence). The CDR3 DNA reads TGTGCCAGTAGTATACTCTACAATGAGCAGTTCTTC. It specifies CASSILYNEQFF. Combining the CDR3 with reference TRBV19 and TRBJ2-1 gives the whole variable domain DGGITQSPKYLFRKEGQNVTLSCEQNLNHDAMYWYRQDPGQGLRLIYYSQIVNDFQKGDIAEGYSVSREKKESFPLTVTSAQKNPTAFYLCASSILYNEQFFGPGTRLTVL.

This clone appeared once. CDR3 DNA sequence: TGTGCCAGCAGCGCGCCCCGCGGGGGTGGCTACTATGGCTACACCTTC. It encodes CASSAPRGGGYYGYTF. The chain links TRBV9 to TRBJ1-2, with D tentatively TRBD1 (5 bases). V lost 3 bases and J 3 bases, leaving 18 bases between the germline ends. CDR1 and CDR2 (germline): SGDLS, YYNGEE. The CDR3 length is 16 residues.

The chain couples TRBV4-3 to TRBJ1-4; 7 positions agree with TRBD1. The CDR3 is 16 residues long. The V segment lost 0 bases and the J segment 8 bases; nucleotides outside the gene matches: 9. The germline V gene has CDR1 LGHNA and CDR2 YSLEER. The CDR3 DNA reads as TGCGCCAGCAGCCAAGATAAGGCAGGGGGGAGGGAAAAACTGTTTTTT. This encodes CASSQDKAGGREKLFF.

This chain connects TRBV3-1 (or the pseudogene TRBV3-2) to TRBJ1-2, with D tentatively TRBD1 (6 bases). In germline, CDR1 is LGHDT, CDR2 YNNKEL (reference sequence). This CDR3 region has 19 residues. Trimming took off 3 bases at V and 0 bases at J, with 23 bases between the two ends. The CDR3: CASSQVESGQRLANYGYTF. In DNA form, the CDR3 reads TGTGCCAGCAGCCAGGTTGAGTCCGGACAGCGACTCGCTAACTATGGCTACACCTTC.

V gene TRBV7-3 combines with J gene TRBJ2-1, with a weak D call TRBD2 (5 bases). The CDR3 length is 14 residues. Germline CDR1 SGHTA, CDR2 FQGTGA. V dropped 0 bases and J dropped 8 bases, with 11 bases sitting between them. The CDR3 DNA sequence: TGTGCCAGCAGCTTAACACCTAGCAACCATGAGCAGTTCTTC. Residues: CASSLTPSNHEQFF.

This clone has more than one count but fewer than ten. CDR3 loop: CASSRGSDTGELFF. For the CDR3, the DNA is TGTGCCAGCAGTCGAGGGTCCGACACCGGGGAGCTGTTTTTT. The chain is built from TRBV6-4 and TRBJ2-2; tentatively, D is TRBD2 (5 bases). The CDR3 contains 14 residues. Germline CDR1 and CDR2: MRHNA and SNTAGT. V was shortened by 5 bases and J by 3 bases, with 10 bases between the two germline ends.

The chain joins TRBV5-1 to TRBJ2-1; TRBD1 agrees at 9 bases. V shed 4 bases, J shed 9 bases, and the junction held 5 bases outside the gene matches. CDR3 length equals 13 residues. Germline values: CDR1 SGHRS, CDR2 YFSETQ. CDR3 DNA: TGCGCCAGCAGCCCTCGACAGGGGGGTGAGCAGTTCTTC. This codes for CASSPRQGGEQFF. Together with reference TRBV5-1 and TRBJ2-1, the CDR3 gives the full variable domain: KAGVTQTPRYLIKTRGQQVTLSCSPISGHRSVSWYQQTPGQGLQFLFEYFSETQRNKGNFPGRFSGRQFSNSRSEMNVSTLELGDSALYLCASSPRQGGEQFFGPGTRLTVL.

The chain is built from TRBV3-1 (or the pseudogene TRBV3-2) and TRBJ1-4; 9 bases align to TRBD1. J gave up 3 bases and V 4 bases, and 12 bases lay outside the gene matches. The CDR3 is made up of 18 amino acids. In germline, CDR1 is LGHDT, CDR2 YNNKEL (reference sequence). CDR3 residues: CASSPDTGGARANEKLFF. The CDR3 region has the DNA TGTGCCAGCAGCCCGGATACAGGGGGCGCAAGAGCTAATGAAAAACTGTTTTTT.

The chain uses TRBV9 and TRBJ2-3, with 7 bases identical to TRBD1. Looked up from germline, CDR1 is SGDLS and CDR2 is YYNGEE. Trimming at V came to 0 bases and at J to 7 bases, leaving 14 bases not matched to a gene. The CDR3 totals 17 residues. CDR3 sequence (DNA): TGTGCCAGCAGCGTAGGGCTCTTCGGGACAGCTTATCATACGCAGTATTTT. Translating gives CASSVGLFGTAYHTQYF.

In this sample, this clone turned up a few times. The chain employs TRBV2 and TRBJ1-2; possibly TRBD1 for D (6 bases). In germline, CDR1 is SNHLY, CDR2 FYNNEI. This CDR3 has 14 residues. Trimming removed 2 bases at V and 5 bases at J, with 12 bases between. The CDR3 DNA sequence: TGTGCCAGCAGTGAATGGGGGGGCGCGTATGGCTACACCTTC. It is translated as CASSEWGGAYGYTF.

The chain's CDR3 is CASSEGGNTEAFF. DNA for the CDR3: TGTGCCAGCTCTGAGGGAGGAAACACTGAAGCTTTCTTT. The rearrangement links TRBV18 to TRBJ1-1; D gene uncertain. CDR1 KGHSH and CDR2 LQKENI come from the germline V gene. V was cut by 6 bases and J by 2 bases, with 10 bases left in between. The CDR3 loop spans 13 amino acids.

This chain connects TRBV5-4 to TRBJ2-7; D gene uncertain. V was cut by 0 bases and J by 0 bases, with 7 bases left in between. Germline CDR1 SGHNT, CDR2 YYREEE (reference sequence). CDR3 length: 14 residues. CDR3 DNA sequence: TGTGCCAGCAGCTTGGAACAGACCTCCTACGAGCAGTACTTC. Translated, it gives CASSLEQTSYEQYF. Full variable domain (remainder filled in from reference TRBV5-4 and TRBJ2-7): ETGVTQSPTHLIKTRGQQVTLRCSSQSGHNTVSWYQQALGQGPQFIFQYYREEENGRGNFPPRFSGLQFPNYSSELNVNALELDDSALYLCASSLEQTSYEQYFGPGTRLTVT.

The chain carries TRBV7-9 and TRBJ1-1; D gene ambiguous. CDR3 size: 14 residues. Germline CDR1 and CDR2: SEHNR and FQNEAQ (reference sequence). The V end lost 1 base, the J end lost 1 base, and 7 bases lay between the germline ends. The CDR3, as DNA: TGTGCCAGCAGCTTAGGCAGAACGAACACTGAAGCTTTCTTT. Translating it yields CASSLGRTNTEAFF.

J is TRBJ1-1 and V is TRBV4-3; 7 nucleotides match TRBD1. V lost 0 bases, J lost 11 bases, and 3 bases stayed unmatched. CDR1 and CDR2 (germline): LGHNA, YSLEER. This CDR3 has 12 amino acids. The CDR3 DNA is TGCGCCAGCAGCCAAGACAGGGGGATGGCTTTCTTT. This gives the protein CASSQDRGMAFF.

This chain connects TRBV19 to TRBJ1-1; 7 bases align to TRBD1. The CDR3 runs to 15 residues. V shed 8 bases and J 3 bases; nucleotides not matched to a gene: 12. Germline assignment: CDR1 LNHDA and CDR2 SQIVND (reference sequence). DNA for the CDR3: TGTGCCAGTGCCCTCCGGGCCCAGGGGGACACTGAAGCTTTCTTT. Its translation: CASALRAQGDTEAFF.